The 28 T cell receptor beta chains listed next were all sequenced from one sample in a study of glioma-infiltrating T cells. TCR alpha and beta CDR3 regions were amplified from RNA using iRepertoire nested multiplex PCR. TCRdb passed the multiplex PCR reads through MiXCR, listing each CDR3 protein once. The sample records 300,000 to 450,000 distinct CDR3 sequences, about 40% being singletons. The sequencing input was glioma tissue, nonneoplastic brain tissue, or PBMCs (not recorded which). The source is a human donor with low-grade glioma or glioblastoma, undergoing nonglioma brain surgery, or in good health (not recorded which).

This clonotype occurred many times. The rearrangement uses TRBV28 and TRBJ2-7, with D unresolved. This CDR3 is built from 14 residues. The V end was cut by 3 bases, the J end by 2 bases, with 11 bases between. CDR1 and CDR2 from the germline V gene are MDHEN and SYDVKM. The CDR3 region is CASSLGPVTYEQYF. The CDR3 nucleotides are TGTGCCAGCAGTTTGGGTCCCGTTACCTACGAGCAGTACTTC.

This clonotype was seen only a few times. The chain has TRBV28 and TRBJ1-5; D call uncertain. The CDR3 is 14 amino acids. Germline assignment: CDR1 MDHEN and CDR2 SYDVKM. With 2 bases removed from V and 6 bases from J, the gap between germline ends came to 11 bases. CDR3 coding DNA: TGTGCCAGCAGTTTACTCGGGGAAGGTCAGCCCCAGCATTTT. Translated: CASSLLGEGQPQHF.

Points on this clonotype: A much more abundant neighbour one base away suggests this may be a read error. This sequence joins TRBV6-2 or TRBV6-3 and TRBJ1-4; D not resolved. V was shortened by 5 bases and J by 10 bases, with 14 bases between the two germline ends. The CDR3 covers 13 residues. CDR1 MNHEY and CDR2 SVGEGT come from the germline V gene. The CDR3: CASSDNVKGKLFF. The CDR3 DNA reads TGTGCCAGCAGTGATAATGTGAAGGGAAAACTGTTTTTT.

With regard to this clonotype: A much larger clone is a single base away; this may be a read error. The V gene is TRBV27, the J gene TRBJ2-6, with 8 bases matching TRBD1. With V trimmed by 9 bases and J by 0 bases, 10 bases remained unmatched. Per germline, CDR1 MNHEY and CDR2 SMNVEV (reference sequence). This CDR3 has 17 residues. CDR3 sequence (DNA): TGTGCCAGTGCCCCGGGACAGGCCAACTCTGGGGCCAACGTCCTGACTTTC. Amino acids: CASAPGQANSGANVLTF.

Notes on this clonotype: This may arise from a read error, as a much more abundant clone is one base away. The chain is built from TRBV11-1 and TRBJ1-5; 7 bases match TRBD1. The assigned J gene may be wrong: the sequence end matches TRBJ2-3 better. Germline V gene lookup returns CDR1 SGHAT and CDR2 FQDESV (reference sequence). This CDR3 comprises 13 residues. In DNA form, the CDR3 reads TGTGCCAGCAGCCTCGACAGGGATCAGCCCCAGTATTTT. The encoded protein is CASSLDRDQPQYF.

This clonotype has only a few counts. The chain is built from TRBV28 and TRBJ2-4; D gene ambiguous. The CDR3 consists of 18 residues. Germline CDR1 is MDHEN and CDR2 is SYDVKM. V lost 3 bases and J 0 bases, leaving 18 bases between the germline ends. The CDR3 sequence is CASSFRRRRLVAKNIQYF. CDR3 DNA: TGTGCCAGCAGTTTTCGGCGGCGGCGGTTAGTAGCCAAAAACATTCAGTACTTC.

The table lists this clonotype with a few counts. J is TRBJ2-7 and V is TRBV3-1; no clear D gene. The CDR3 loop spans 12 amino acids. Trimming cost V 1 base and J 3 bases, with 4 bases left between them. Looked up from germline, CDR1 is LGHDT and CDR2 is YNNKEL (reference sequence). The CDR3 reads CASSQVHYEQYF. The CDR3 DNA sequence: TGTGCCAGCAGCCAAGTCCACTACGAGCAGTACTTC.

In this sample, this clonotype turned up once. The chain carries TRBV11-2 and TRBJ2-2, with D uncertain. V was trimmed by 7 bases and J by 2 bases, leaving 8 bases between them. The CDR3 contains 13 residues. Germline CDR1 is SGHAT and CDR2 is FQNNGV. CDR3 bases: TGTGCCAGCAATGCGATTAACACCGGGGAGCTGTTTTTT. This codes for CASNAINTGELFF.

This clonotype was counted a few times. The rearrangement links TRBV4-3 to TRBJ2-1, with 9 bases that match TRBD2. The ends lost 0 bases at V and 2 bases at J; junction bases unmatched: 8. Germline CDR1 LGHNA, CDR2 YSLEER. The CDR3 is 18 amino acids. The CDR3 protein is CASSQDSGSGRAYNEQFF. The CDR3 DNA reads as TGCGCCAGCAGCCAAGATTCGGGTAGCGGGAGAGCCTACAATGAGCAGTTCTTC.

The V gene is TRBV3-1, the J gene TRBJ1-2; 9 positions match TRBD1. From germline, CDR1 is LGHDT and CDR2 YNNKEL (reference sequence). This CDR3 has 13 amino acids. Trimming at V came to 5 bases and at J to 5 bases, leaving 3 bases not matched to a gene. The CDR3 region is CASSIGQGYGYTF. The CDR3 DNA follows: TGTGCCAGCAGCATAGGACAGGGGTATGGCTACACCTTC.

This clonotype was observed once. A much larger clone differs by one base, so this may be a read error. The chain joins TRBV28 to TRBJ2-1; possible D gene TRBD2, 8 bases. This CDR3 has 14 residues. CDR1 is MDHEN and CDR2 is SYDVKM in the germline V gene. The ends were cut back, 3 bases at V and 10 bases at J, with 16 bases in the middle. CDR3 amino acids: CASSFGSGTDEQFF. The CDR3 DNA reads TGTGCCAGCAGTTTTGGTAGCGGGACAGACGAGCAGTTCTTC.

This clonotype was counted a few times. The chain employs TRBV7-2 and TRBJ2-7; 7 bases map to TRBD2. Losses at the gene ends were 5 bases for V and 2 bases for J; bases not matched to a gene: 6. Germline lookup yields CDR1 SGHTA and CDR2 FQGNSA. This CDR3 spans 14 amino acids. CDR3: CASSREGQTYEQYF. The CDR3 region has the DNA TGTGCCAGCAGCAGGGAGGGCCAGACCTACGAGCAGTACTTC.

The chain uses TRBV19 and TRBJ2-1; D is unclear. The CDR3 has 18 amino acids. The V and J ends lost 4 bases and 1 base respectively, with 20 bases between them. CDR1 LNHDA and CDR2 SQIVND come from the germline V gene (reference sequence). The CDR3 nucleotides are TGTGCCAGTAGTACTAGTTGGGTAGCCGTCGCTTCCTACAATGAGCAGTTCTTC. This codes for CASSTSWVAVASYNEQFF. Full variable domain (rest looked up from reference TRBV19 and TRBJ2-1): DGGITQSPKYLFRKEGQNVTLSCEQNLNHDAMYWYRQDPGQGLRLIYYSQIVNDFQKGDIAEGYSVSREKKESFPLTVTSAQKNPTAFYLCASSTSWVAVASYNEQFFGPGTRLTVL.

This clonotype was found a few times. The V and J genes are TRBV6-1 and TRBJ2-7, with 11 bases lining up with TRBD1. V shed 4 bases, J shed 3 bases, and the junction held 8 bases outside the gene matches. Germline V gene sequence: CDR1 MNHNS, CDR2 SASEGT. This CDR3 is 16 amino acids long. The CDR3 loop reads CASSGTGGEKIYEQYF. The CDR3 DNA reads TGTGCCAGCAGTGGGACAGGGGGCGAAAAGATCTACGAGCAGTACTTC.

The V call is TRBV3-1, the J call TRBJ2-5; 11 nucleotides align to TRBD2. CDR3 length equals 15 residues. Trimming cost V 1 base and J 10 bases; bases outside gene matches: 8. The germline V gene has CDR1 LGHDT and CDR2 YNNKEL (reference sequence). This CDR3 is CASSQVTSGKGSQYF. Here the CDR3 DNA reads TGTGCCAGCAGCCAAGTGACTAGCGGGAAAGGCAGCCAGTACTTC.

The rearrangement joins TRBV28 to TRBJ2-1; 8 bases are a match to TRBD2. The V segment lost 6 bases and the J segment 0 bases; nucleotides outside the gene matches: 4. CDR1 MDHEN and CDR2 SYDVKM come from the germline V gene. The CDR3 length is 15 residues. The CDR3 coding sequence is TGTGCCAGCAGCGATACTAGCGGCTCCTACAATGAGCAGTTCTTC. It translates to CASSDTSGSYNEQFF.

The V call is TRBV2, the J call TRBJ1-1; D gene unclear. V lost 8 bases to trimming and J lost 3 bases, with 13 bases between them. Germline V gene data show CDR1 as SNHLY and CDR2 as FYNNEI. The CDR3 contains 13 residues. The chain's CDR3 is CASQNPLDTEAFF. DNA of the CDR3: TGTGCCAGCCAAAACCCTTTGGACACTGAAGCTTTCTTT.

On this clonotype itself: At one end the junction does not follow the germline gene, possibly because of a read error. The gene calls are TRBV27 and TRBJ1-1, with 9 bases matching TRBD1. Germline loops: CDR1 MNHEY, CDR2 SMNVEV (reference sequence). The CDR3 length is 16 residues. The CDR3 region is CASSNKSGTGNTEAFF. Written as DNA, the CDR3 is TGTGCCAGCAGTAACAAATCGGGGACAGGGAACACTGAAGCTTTCTTC.

The chain employs TRBV2 and TRBJ2-1; weak D call: TRBD1 (6 bases). The CDR3 loop spans 14 amino acids. Deletions cut 8 bases from V and 4 bases from J, with 15 bases between. Looked up from germline, CDR1 is SNHLY and CDR2 is FYNNEI. CDR3 coding DNA: TGTGCCAGCCTCCCCGGGACACGTTACAATGAGCAGTTCTTC. Its protein product is CASLPGTRYNEQFF. The full variable domain, its missing parts supplied by reference TRBV2 and TRBJ2-1, is EPEVTQTPSHQVTQMGQEVILRCVPISNHLYFYWYRQILGQKVEFLVSFYNNEISEKSEIFDDQFSVERPDGSNFTLKIRSTKLEDSAMYFCASLPGTRYNEQFFGPGTRLTVL.

A remark on this clonotype: A read error is possible here, since a much larger clone lies one base away. The chain is built from TRBV25-1 and TRBJ2-7; D not resolved. V was trimmed by 2 bases and J by 0 bases, leaving 5 bases between them. Germline CDR1 reads MGHDK; CDR2 reads SYGVNS. The CDR3 extends over 13 amino acids. CDR3 amino acids: CASSEQCSYEQYF. The CDR3 DNA reads TGTGCCAGCAGTGAACAATGCTCCTACGAGCAGTACTTC.

This clonotype was seen only a few times. J is TRBJ1-1 and V is TRBV5-4, with D maybe TRBD1 (5 bases). CDR3 length: 12 residues. V lost 2 bases, J lost 7 bases, and 9 bases lay in between. In germline, CDR1 is SGHNT, CDR2 YYREEE (reference sequence). CDR3 sequence: CASSLMGVEAFF. The CDR3 DNA reads TGTGCCAGCAGCTTAATGGGGGTTGAAGCTTTCTTT. Complete variable domain (other parts from reference TRBV5-4 and TRBJ1-1): ETGVTQSPTHLIKTRGQQVTLRCSSQSGHNTVSWYQQALGQGPQFIFQYYREEENGRGNFPPRFSGLQFPNYSSELNVNALELDDSALYLCASSLMGVEAFFGQGTRLTVV.

This clonotype was detected only a few times. V gene TRBV18 combines with J gene TRBJ1-2; TRBD1 agrees at 9 bases. Germline values: CDR1 KGHSH, CDR2 LQKENI. V was clipped by 5 bases and J by 6 bases; unmatched bases: 4. The CDR3 covers 13 residues. The CDR3, as DNA: TGTGCCAGCTCATTGGGACAGGGAGATGGCTACACCTTC. Translation gives CASSLGQGDGYTF.

The genes are TRBV20-1 and TRBJ2-1, with 8 bases fitting TRBD2. The germline V gene has CDR1 DFQATT and CDR2 SNEGSKA (reference sequence). The CDR3 is 14 residues long. The V segment lost 4 bases and the J segment 4 bases; nucleotides outside the gene matches: 6. In DNA form, the CDR3 reads TGCAGTGCTACACGGGAGGGCGGTTACAATGAGCAGTTCTTC. Its translation: CSATREGGYNEQFF.

V is TRBV7-2 and J is TRBJ2-3; tentative D call: TRBD1 (8 bases). The CDR3 is made up of 15 amino acids. Germline V gene lookup returns CDR1 SGHTA and CDR2 FQGNSA. Between the trimmed V and J ends, which lost 1 base and 3 bases, there was a span of 11 bases. CDR3: CASSLDRGGTDTQYF. CDR3 nucleotide sequence: TGTGCCAGCAGCTTAGACAGGGGGGGGACAGATACGCAGTATTTT.

In the case of this clonotype: Given a much more abundant clone one base away, this may be a read error. The rearrangement joins TRBV20-1 to TRBJ1-1, with TRBD1 matching 8 bases. This CDR3 region has 15 residues. The trim removed 7 bases at V and 1 base at J, leaving 11 bases unmatched. CDR1 and CDR2 from the germline V gene are DFQATT and SNEGSKA (reference sequence). The CDR3 DNA reads as TGCAGTGGGGCGACAGGGGTCGCGGAGAACACTGAAGCTTTCTTT. Residues: CSGATGVAENTEAFF.

This rearrangement joins TRBV4-1 to TRBJ2-1; 8 positions match TRBD1. Germline V gene lookup returns CDR1 MGHRA and CDR2 YSYEKL. J was trimmed by 4 bases and V by 4 bases; bases with no gene match: 9. The CDR3 loop spans 16 amino acids. Here the CDR3 DNA reads TGCGCCAGCAGCCTATCGGGACAGGTTCTATACAATGAGCAGTTCTTC. Amino acids: CASSLSGQVLYNEQFF.

The chain recombines TRBV5-4 with TRBJ1-2; 9 positions agree with TRBD1. Per germline, CDR1 SGHNT and CDR2 YYREEE (reference sequence). CDR3 length equals 14 residues. Trimming at V came to 2 bases and at J to 7 bases, leaving 6 bases not matched to a gene. The DNA of the CDR3 is TGTGCCAGCAGCTTTTGGGGACAGGGTTTTGGCTACACCTTC. Encoded protein: CASSFWGQGFGYTF.

On this clonotype: This may be a read error: a much more frequent sequence differs by one nucleotide. CDR3 nucleotide sequence: TGTGCCAGCAGTTTATCGTGGAATTCACACCTCCACTTT. As protein: CASSLSWNSHLHF. The genes are TRBV27 and TRBJ1-6; D not certain. This CDR3 spans 13 amino acids. Looked up from germline, CDR1 is MNHEY and CDR2 is SMNVEV (reference sequence).